One and the same sample provided the 19 T cell receptor beta chains below, sequenced in a study of blood T cell repertoires in COVID-19. Clones were sequenced by immunoSEQ multiplex PCR, and TCRdb holds only the in-frame ones, with some missing. The sample comprises about 200,000 clones, around nine tenths of which are singletons, and roughly 6.5% rests with the top ten. The sequenced material came from peripheral blood. These receptors were collected from a man aged 60 to 75 who had recovered from COVID-19.

J is TRBJ2-2 and V is TRBV7-9; the D is unclear. The CDR3 spans 17 residues. V was cut by 1 base and J by 5 bases, with 17 bases left in between. Germline V lookup: CDR1 SEHNR, CDR2 FQNEAQ (reference sequence). This CDR3 is CASSLERGPRKTGELFF. DNA of the CDR3: TGTGCCAGCAGCTTAGAACGCGGCCCGAGAAAGACCGGGGAGCTGTTTTTT.

The rearrangement links TRBV11-1 to TRBJ2-7; 8 bases are a match to TRBD1. V shed 6 bases and J 7 bases; nucleotides not matched to a gene: 11. This CDR3 is 14 amino acids long. Germline V gives CDR1 SGHAT, CDR2 FQDESV (reference sequence). The CDR3 protein is CASSSAGQGREQYF. In DNA, the CDR3 is TGTGCCAGCAGTTCAGCCGGACAGGGTCGTGAGCAGTACTTC.

The rearrangement links TRBV5-6 to TRBJ1-4; D is undetermined. The germline gives CDR1 SGHDT, CDR2 YYEEEE. The CDR3 consists of 15 residues. V shed 1 base and J shed 4 bases, with 11 bases lying between them. CDR3 DNA sequence: TGTGCCAGCAGCTTGATTTCAGAGGGTAATGAAAAACTGTTTTTT. Its translation: CASSLISEGNEKLFF.

V usage is TRBV10-3 and J usage is TRBJ2-7; D not resolved. The length of the CDR3 is 14 residues. The V end was cut by 6 bases, the J end by 3 bases, with 15 bases between. Looked up from germline, CDR1 is ENHRY and CDR2 is SYGVKD. CDR3 coding DNA: TGTGCCATCAGAACAGCCTCTTCGAACTACGAGCAGTACTTC. Its translation is CAIRTASSNYEQYF.

The V call is TRBV29-1, the J call TRBJ1-3; 7 positions match TRBD1. CDR1 is SQVTM and CDR2 is ANQGSEA in the germline V gene. The CDR3 sequence is 15 residues long. After removal of 6 bases from V and 4 bases from J, the junction contained 12 bases not matched to a gene. The CDR3 loop reads CSVSGRGGIGNTIYF. DNA of the CDR3: TGCAGCGTGAGCGGGAGAGGGGGCATAGGAAACACCATATATTTT.

The chain employs TRBV6-6 and TRBJ1-2, with D uncertain. Trimming left V 6 bases short and J 4 bases short, with 9 bases between. The CDR3 has 12 residues. Germline V gene lookup returns CDR1 MNHNY and CDR2 SVGAGI (reference sequence). CDR3 DNA sequence: TGTGCCAGCAGGTCGGGGAGCTATGGCTACACCTTC. Amino acid sequence: CASRSGSYGYTF.

The rearrangement links TRBV6-7 to TRBJ2-1, with TRBD2 matching 10 bases. Being an ORF, TRBV6-7 has a function that is uncertain. The ends lost 5 bases at V and 16 bases at J; junction bases unmatched: 14. The CDR3 consists of 14 residues. CDR3 in DNA: TGTGCCAGCAGTCTCTTCTCTTTAGCGGGGGGCCCCTTCTTC. Protein: CASSLFSLAGGPFF.

V gene TRBV7-2 combines with J gene TRBJ1-5; D may be TRBD1 (5 bases). This CDR3 has 14 residues. Germline CDR1 SGHTA, CDR2 FQGNSA. Trimming left V 4 bases short and J 3 bases short, with 10 bases between. In DNA form, the CDR3 reads TGTGCCAGCAGCTGGGGGGGGAACAATCAGCCCCAGCATTTT. Its protein product is CASSWGGNNQPQHF.

The chain combines TRBV4-2 with TRBJ1-1, with a weak D call TRBD1 (5 bases). With 2 bases removed from V and 1 base from J, the gap between germline ends came to 14 bases. Germline CDR1 and CDR2: LGHNA and YNFKEQ. This CDR3 is built from 16 residues. CDR3 protein: CASSQPRRQGNTEAFF. CDR3 nucleotides: TGTGCCAGCAGCCAACCCCGCCGGCAGGGGAACACTGAAGCTTTCTTT.

This chain connects TRBV5-4 to TRBJ2-5, with TRBD2 matching 12 bases. With 5 bases clipped from V and 5 bases from J, the junction kept 4 bases outside the gene matches. This CDR3 contains 14 residues. CDR1 is SGHNT, CDR2 YYREEE, per germline (reference sequence). The CDR3 region has the DNA TGTGCCAGCAGTCGGACTAGCGGGGAGGAGACCCAGTACTTC. Translated, it gives CASSRTSGEETQYF. The full variable domain, completed using reference TRBV5-4 and TRBJ2-5, is ETGVTQSPTHLIKTRGQQVTLRCSSQSGHNTVSWYQQALGQGPQFIFQYYREEENGRGNFPPRFSGLQFPNYSSELNVNALELDDSALYLCASSRTSGEETQYFGPGTRLLVL.

This clone was seen only once. The chain links TRBV2 to TRBJ2-7; 8 bases align to TRBD1. The CDR3 contains 14 residues. CDR1 is SNHLY, CDR2 FYNNEI, per germline. Unmatched junction bases numbered 5, after V lost 4 bases and J lost 3 bases. CDR3 sequence reads: CASSGGTGNYEQYF. As DNA, the CDR3 is TGTGCCAGCAGTGGGGGGACAGGCAACTACGAGCAGTACTTC.

This chain joins TRBV19 and TRBJ2-7; weak D call: TRBD2 (6 bases). V was clipped by 4 bases and J by 6 bases, with 22 bases between them. Germline-derived CDR1 and CDR2 are LNHDA and SQIVND (reference sequence). The CDR3 consists of 16 residues. The CDR3 nucleotides read TGTGCCAGTAGTAATCAACCGGGAGTCGTAACGGGCGAGCAGTACTTC. Translated: CASSNQPGVVTGEQYF.

The chain links TRBV12-3 or TRBV12-4 to TRBJ1-2; D may be TRBD1 (6 bases). The V end lost 1 base, the J end lost 10 bases, and 13 bases lay between the germline ends. The CDR3 runs 13 residues. CDR3 DNA sequence: TGTGCCAGCAGTTTAGAGCAGGGGTTCTTCTACACCTTC. It yields the protein CASSLEQGFFYTF.

The chain links TRBV7-3 to TRBJ2-5; D is ambiguous. The V and J ends lost 5 bases and 1 base respectively, with 14 bases between them. The CDR3 is 15 amino acids. Germline CDR1 SGHTA, CDR2 FQGTGA. The chain's CDR3 is CASSPSRRSQETQYF. The DNA for the CDR3 is TGTGCCAGCAGCCCTTCGAGGCGATCCCAAGAGACCCAGTACTTC. Supplemented by reference TRBV7-3 and TRBJ2-5, the full variable domain reads GAGVSQTPSNKVTEKGKYVELRCDPISGHTALYWYRQSLGQGPEFLIYFQGTGAADDSGLPNDRFFAVRPEGSVSTLKIQRTERGDSAVYLCASSPSRRSQETQYFGPGTRLLVL.

This clone has just one count. This chain links TRBV5-1 with TRBJ2-6; weak D call: TRBD2 (5 bases). This CDR3 has 14 residues. V lost 4 bases to trimming and J lost 0 bases, with 5 bases between them. Germline CDR1 and CDR2: SGHRS and YFSETQ. Here the CDR3 DNA reads TGCGCCAGCAGCCGGGACTCTGGGGCCAACGTCCTGACTTTC. This translates into CASSRDSGANVLTF.

This clone was counted between two and nine times. The chain employs TRBV9 and TRBJ1-1; TRBD1 agrees at 7 bases. The trim removed 4 bases at V and 7 bases at J, leaving 4 bases unmatched. The V gene's germline CDR1 is SGDLS and CDR2 YYNGEE. The CDR3 sequence is 12 residues long. Written as DNA, the CDR3 is TGTGCCAGCAGCACCTGGGACAGTGAAGCTTTCTTT. Translating gives CASSTWDSEAFF.

The V call is TRBV11-3, the J call TRBJ2-1; 7 bases agree with TRBD2. Germline CDR1 reads SGHNT; CDR2 reads YENEEA. V shed 1 base and J 6 bases; nucleotides not matched to a gene: 3. The CDR3 is made up of 14 amino acids. The CDR3 DNA reads TGTGCCAGCAGCTTAGGCGGGAGTCGCAATGAGCAGTTCTTC. Translation gives CASSLGGSRNEQFF. Complete variable domain (other parts from reference TRBV11-3 and TRBJ2-1): EAGVVQSPRYKIIEKKQPVAFWCNPISGHNTLYWYLQNLGQGPELLIRYENEEAVDDSQLPKDRFSAERLKGVDSTLKIQPAELGDSAVYLCASSLGGSRNEQFFGPGTRLTVL.

This clone showed up just once. This chain uses TRBV5-5 with TRBJ2-5; D possibly corresponds to TRBD1 (6 bases). CDR3 size: 13 residues. Trimming left V 4 bases short and J 5 bases short, with 12 bases between. Germline CDR1 and CDR2: SGHKS and YYEKEE (reference sequence). CDR3 sequence: CASSPGDRETQYF. The DNA for the CDR3 is TGTGCCAGCAGCCCAGGGGATCGGGAGACCCAGTACTTC. Full variable domain (missing parts from reference TRBV5-5 and TRBJ2-5): DAGVTQSPTHLIKTRGQQVTLRCSPISGHKSVSWYQQVLGQGPQFIFQYYEKEERGRGNFPDRFSARQFPNYSSELNVNALLLGDSALYLCASSPGDRETQYFGPGTRLLVL.

The genes are TRBV27 and TRBJ1-2; 9 bases match TRBD1. Germline V gene sequence: CDR1 MNHEY, CDR2 SMNVEV (reference sequence). The CDR3 totals 13 residues. Germline trimming cut 3 bases from V and 5 bases from J; bases unmatched to any gene: 1. The CDR3 nucleotides read TGTGCCAGCAGTTTCGGGACAGGGTATGGCTACACCTTC. It encodes CASSFGTGYGYTF.